This T cell receptor (beta chain) stems from a study of OX40 agonist ivuxolimab in advanced cancers. Overall study: The study treated patients with ivuxolimab, an agonistic anti-OX40 (CD134) antibody. Partial responses occurred in Three dose-escalation patients, one with hepatocellular carcinoma and two with cutaneous melanoma.

Note on this clone: The target antigen is unknown.

Study findings and constraints: Low clonal expansion, among the lowest seen, marked partial responders at 0.1-3.0 mg/kg.

The germline CDR1 and CDR2 sequences are SGHVS and FNYEAQ. J was trimmed by 7 bases and V by 5 bases; bases with no gene match: 13. The CDR3 covers 16 residues. Produced via immunoSEQ multiplex PCR; TCRdb's table is partial and in-frame only. Of 50,000 to 60,000 clones listed, about 88% are singletons. The V gene is TRBV7-6, the J gene TRBJ2-1; 8 nucleotides line up with TRBD1. The clonotype comes from an adult with an advanced solid tumor such as melanoma, head and neck, liver or kidney cancer. This sample comprised CD4+ or CD8+ T cells sorted from blood, obtained in a trial of the OX40 agonist ivuxolimab. The CDR3 reads CASSLLFQGAQNEQFF. In DNA, the CDR3 is TGTGCCAGCAGCCTCCTCTTTCAGGGGGCGCAGAATGAGCAGTTCTTC. Variable domain in full (rest from reference TRBV7-6 and TRBJ2-1): GAGVSQSPRYKVTKRGQDVALRCDPISGHVSLYWYRQALGQGPEFLTYFNYEAQQDKSGLPNDRFSAERPEGSISTLTIQRTEQRDSAMYRCASSLLFQGAQNEQFFGPGTRLTVL.